The 6 T cell receptor beta chains below come from one sample, sequenced in a study of T-cell reconstitution after alpha-beta-depleted transplantation in children. For TCRbeta, the library was prepared with unique molecular identifiers. One entry per CDR3 protein results from TCRdb running MiXCR on the PCR reads. This table has hundreds of thousands of distinct CDR3 sequences, about 16% appearing once. Specimen: PBMCs, mostly from graft donor cells, collected 360 days after TCRalphabeta/CD19-depleted stem cell transplant. Receptors originate from a male patient aged 2 to 10 who had a stem cell transplant for acute lymphoblastic leukemia, so the T cells may come from the graft donor.

This chain links TRBV20-1 with TRBJ1-3, with 10 bases that match TRBD1. The CDR3 runs to 14 residues. Germline values: CDR1 DFQATT, CDR2 SNEGSKA (reference sequence). With V trimmed by 4 bases and J by 3 bases, 3 bases remained unmatched. In DNA, the CDR3 is TGCAGTGCTATAGACAGGGGGCATGGAAACACCATATATTTT. This codes for CSAIDRGHGNTIYF.

This clonotype has just one count. For the CDR3, the DNA is TGTGCCTGGAGCAAAGAGAACGACCGAGATACGCAGTATTTT. Its translation is CAWSKENDRDTQYF. The chain employs TRBV30 and TRBJ2-3; D gene uncertain. The germline V gene encodes CDR1 GTSNPN and CDR2 SVGIG (reference sequence). V was clipped by 3 bases and J by 5 bases, with 15 bases between them. The CDR3 has 14 amino acids.

The V gene is TRBV5-1, the J gene TRBJ1-1, with 9 bases aligning to TRBD1. V dropped 3 bases and J dropped 2; count of bases not matched to a gene: 5. The CDR3 has 15 amino acids. Germline V gene lookup returns CDR1 SGHRS and CDR2 YFSETQ. The DNA of the CDR3 is TGCGCCAGCAGCTGGGAACAGGGGGCCAACACTGAAGCTTTCTTT. Translating it yields CASSWEQGANTEAFF.

This clonotype was picked up a small number of times. The chain links TRBV7-9 to TRBJ2-7; D perhaps matches TRBD2 (6 bases). Germline CDR1 is SEHNR and CDR2 is FQNEAQ (reference sequence). The CDR3 totals 14 residues. V lost 3 bases to trimming and J lost 1 base, with 10 bases between them. The CDR3 nucleotides read TGTGCCAGCAGCTTGGGGGGTTGGTCCTACGAGCAGTACTTC. Amino acid sequence: CASSLGGWSYEQYF.

This clonotype was detected only a few times. The chain joins TRBV4-3 to TRBJ2-5; D is possibly TRBD1 or TRBD2 (7 bases each). Trimming removed 0 bases from V and 7 bases from J, with 15 bases in between. Germline V lookup: CDR1 LGHNA, CDR2 YSLEER. This CDR3 contains 15 residues. CDR3 sequence: CASSQETGRGRTQYF. The CDR3 coding sequence is TGCGCCAGCAGCCAAGAGACAGGGAGGGGTCGGACCCAGTACTTC.

The chain employs TRBV21-1 and TRBJ1-6; the table calls TRBD1, which could not be checked here. TRBV21-1 is a documented pseudogene. The CDR3 covers 14 residues. DNA of the CDR3: TGTGCCAGCAGCAAAGGAACAGGGTGGACACCCCTCCACTTT. The encoded protein is CASSKGTGWTPLHF.